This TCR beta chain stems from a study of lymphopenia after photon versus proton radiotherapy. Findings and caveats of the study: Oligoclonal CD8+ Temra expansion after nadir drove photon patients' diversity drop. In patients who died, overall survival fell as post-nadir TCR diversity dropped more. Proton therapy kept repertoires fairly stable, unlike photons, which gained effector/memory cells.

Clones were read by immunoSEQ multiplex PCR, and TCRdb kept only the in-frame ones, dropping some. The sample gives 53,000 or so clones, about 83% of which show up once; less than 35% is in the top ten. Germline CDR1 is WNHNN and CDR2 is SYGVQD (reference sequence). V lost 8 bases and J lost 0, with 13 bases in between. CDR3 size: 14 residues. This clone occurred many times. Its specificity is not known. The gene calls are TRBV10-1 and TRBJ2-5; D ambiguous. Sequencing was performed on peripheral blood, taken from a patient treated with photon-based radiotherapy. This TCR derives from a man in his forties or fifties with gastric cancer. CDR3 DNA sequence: TGCGCCAGCCGGTTATGGACGGACCAAGAGACCCAGTACTTC. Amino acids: CASRLWTDQETQYF.